A single sample gave rise to the 7 T cell receptor beta chains below, sequenced in a study of cytomegalovirus exposure and HLA in healthy donors. The study ran its PCR with 60 Vbeta and 13 Jbeta primers. Only in-frame clones appear in the TCRdb table, and some are missing; sequencing was by immunoSEQ multiplex PCR. The sample consists of roughly 150,000 clones, about 72% of them appearing once. Source material: PBMCs. Source of these receptors: a male donor in good health and CMV-seronegative.

The J gene is TRBJ1-2, the V gene TRBV7-8; 8 nucleotides match TRBD1. Germline CDR1 is SGHVS and CDR2 is FQNEAQ. This CDR3 contains 15 residues. The V and J ends lost 1 base and 1 base, in that order; junction bases with no gene match: 2. The CDR3 loop reads CASSLDGQGNYGYTF. CDR3 nucleotides: TGTGCCAGCAGCTTAGACGGACAGGGTAACTATGGCTACACCTTC.

The CDR3 bases are TGCGCCAGCAGCTCGAAAACAGGGGCTGGCTACACCTTC. This translates into CASSSKTGAGYTF. The chain couples TRBV5-1 to TRBJ1-2; TRBD1 agrees at 7 bases. CDR1 SGHRS and CDR2 YFSETQ come from the germline V gene. This CDR3 spans 13 amino acids. V dropped 3 bases and J dropped 7; count of bases not matched to a gene: 6.

The chain combines TRBV11-2 with TRBJ1-1; no reliable D call. The CDR3 runs to 14 residues. CDR1 and CDR2 (germline): SGHAT, FQNNGV. V shed 1 base and J shed 7 bases, with 13 bases lying between them. The CDR3 DNA reads TGTGCCAGCAGCTTAGGCGGGCGGGGAGGTGAAGCTTTCTTT. Translation: CASSLGGRGGEAFF.

CDR3 sequence reads: CASRTGATEAFF. The CDR3 DNA reads TGTGCCAGCAGGACAGGGGCCACTGAAGCTTTCTTT. The chain is built from TRBV27 and TRBJ1-1, with 8 positions matching TRBD1. Germline CDR1 MNHEY, CDR2 SMNVEV (reference sequence). CDR3 length equals 12 residues. The ends lost 6 bases at V and 4 bases at J; junction bases unmatched: 1.

This sequence joins TRBV18 and TRBJ1-4; unclear D gene. In germline, CDR1 is KGHSH, CDR2 LQKENI. CDR3 length: 15 residues. V shed 5 bases and J shed 5 bases, with 15 bases lying between them. Here the CDR3 reads CASSANRDPNEKLFF. The DNA for the CDR3 is TGTGCCAGCTCAGCAAACCGGGATCCCAATGAAAAACTGTTTTTT. Supplemented by reference TRBV18 and TRBJ1-4, the full variable domain reads NAGVMQNPRHLVRRRGQEARLRCSPMKGHSHVYWYRQLPEEGLKFMVYLQKENIIDESGMPKERFSAEFPKEGPSILRIQQVVRGDSAAYFCASSANRDPNEKLFFGSGTQLSVL.

The J gene is TRBJ1-5, the V gene TRBV6-6, with 9 bases identical to TRBD1. The germline V gene encodes CDR1 MNHNY and CDR2 SVGAGI (reference sequence). This CDR3 is 15 amino acids long. V shed 5 bases, J shed 4 bases, and the junction held 6 bases outside the gene matches. CDR3 residues: CASSITGGGNQPQHF. The DNA for the CDR3 is TGTGCCAGCAGTATCACAGGGGGCGGAAATCAGCCCCAGCATTTT.

The chain couples TRBV11-2 to TRBJ2-7, with 7 nucleotides matching TRBD1. V lost 1 base and J lost 3; bases outside the gene matches: 6. Germline CDR1 and CDR2: SGHAT and FQNNGV. This CDR3 is built from 15 residues. The CDR3 nucleotides read TGTGCCAGCAGCTTAGGGACAGGCTTGGTCTACGAGCAGTACTTC. Its protein product is CASSLGTGLVYEQYF.